This T cell receptor beta chain was obtained from a study of T cell responses to AZD1222 COVID-19 vaccine. Study at large: It was second doses at about 4 or about 12 weeks that were pooled.

This CDR3 has 13 amino acids. V shed 6 bases, J shed 9 bases, and the junction held 5 bases outside the gene matches. Clones were read by immunoSEQ multiplex PCR, and TCRdb kept only the in-frame ones, dropping some. The sample records roughly 150,000 clones, 85% to 95% being singletons. The V call is TRBV12-3 or TRBV12-4, the J call TRBJ1-3, with 10 bases fitting TRBD1. This material consisted of peripheral blood, taken on day 0 of AZD1222 vaccination. The TCR comes from an adult in good health. The CDR3 loop reads CASSGTGDLTIYF. CDR3 nucleotides: TGTGCCAGCAGCGGGACAGGGGATCTCACCATATATTTT.